This T cell receptor beta chain is drawn from a study of T cells in Graves' hyperthyroidism and ophthalmopathy. Findings and caveats of the study: From stable hyperthyroidism, ophthalmopathy was separated by a 13 V-J model.

About this clonotype itself: The target antigen is unknown.

Researchers barred patients who had uncontrolled infection, other autoimmune disease, pregnancy or lactation. Researchers amplified the TCR beta CDR3 regions from RNA transcripts. The HTBI set primed first-round TCR CDR3 RT-PCR. TCRdb analysed the multiplex PCR reads with MiXCR anew, one entry per CDR3 protein. The sample shows approximately 640,000 distinct CDR3 sequences, roughly 17% of them seen only once. Germline values: CDR1 SGDLS, CDR2 YYNGEE. This CDR3 region has 14 residues. V gave up 4 bases and J gave up 6 bases; unmatched junction bases: 6. The chain uses TRBV9 and TRBJ2-2; TRBD1 aligns across 7 bases. Material for sequencing was blood. The receptor comes from a man in his fifties with Graves' hyperthyroidism. CDR3 in DNA: TGTGCCAGCAGCCGGACAGGTGAATCCGGGGAGCTGTTTTTT. Encoded protein: CASSRTGESGELFF.